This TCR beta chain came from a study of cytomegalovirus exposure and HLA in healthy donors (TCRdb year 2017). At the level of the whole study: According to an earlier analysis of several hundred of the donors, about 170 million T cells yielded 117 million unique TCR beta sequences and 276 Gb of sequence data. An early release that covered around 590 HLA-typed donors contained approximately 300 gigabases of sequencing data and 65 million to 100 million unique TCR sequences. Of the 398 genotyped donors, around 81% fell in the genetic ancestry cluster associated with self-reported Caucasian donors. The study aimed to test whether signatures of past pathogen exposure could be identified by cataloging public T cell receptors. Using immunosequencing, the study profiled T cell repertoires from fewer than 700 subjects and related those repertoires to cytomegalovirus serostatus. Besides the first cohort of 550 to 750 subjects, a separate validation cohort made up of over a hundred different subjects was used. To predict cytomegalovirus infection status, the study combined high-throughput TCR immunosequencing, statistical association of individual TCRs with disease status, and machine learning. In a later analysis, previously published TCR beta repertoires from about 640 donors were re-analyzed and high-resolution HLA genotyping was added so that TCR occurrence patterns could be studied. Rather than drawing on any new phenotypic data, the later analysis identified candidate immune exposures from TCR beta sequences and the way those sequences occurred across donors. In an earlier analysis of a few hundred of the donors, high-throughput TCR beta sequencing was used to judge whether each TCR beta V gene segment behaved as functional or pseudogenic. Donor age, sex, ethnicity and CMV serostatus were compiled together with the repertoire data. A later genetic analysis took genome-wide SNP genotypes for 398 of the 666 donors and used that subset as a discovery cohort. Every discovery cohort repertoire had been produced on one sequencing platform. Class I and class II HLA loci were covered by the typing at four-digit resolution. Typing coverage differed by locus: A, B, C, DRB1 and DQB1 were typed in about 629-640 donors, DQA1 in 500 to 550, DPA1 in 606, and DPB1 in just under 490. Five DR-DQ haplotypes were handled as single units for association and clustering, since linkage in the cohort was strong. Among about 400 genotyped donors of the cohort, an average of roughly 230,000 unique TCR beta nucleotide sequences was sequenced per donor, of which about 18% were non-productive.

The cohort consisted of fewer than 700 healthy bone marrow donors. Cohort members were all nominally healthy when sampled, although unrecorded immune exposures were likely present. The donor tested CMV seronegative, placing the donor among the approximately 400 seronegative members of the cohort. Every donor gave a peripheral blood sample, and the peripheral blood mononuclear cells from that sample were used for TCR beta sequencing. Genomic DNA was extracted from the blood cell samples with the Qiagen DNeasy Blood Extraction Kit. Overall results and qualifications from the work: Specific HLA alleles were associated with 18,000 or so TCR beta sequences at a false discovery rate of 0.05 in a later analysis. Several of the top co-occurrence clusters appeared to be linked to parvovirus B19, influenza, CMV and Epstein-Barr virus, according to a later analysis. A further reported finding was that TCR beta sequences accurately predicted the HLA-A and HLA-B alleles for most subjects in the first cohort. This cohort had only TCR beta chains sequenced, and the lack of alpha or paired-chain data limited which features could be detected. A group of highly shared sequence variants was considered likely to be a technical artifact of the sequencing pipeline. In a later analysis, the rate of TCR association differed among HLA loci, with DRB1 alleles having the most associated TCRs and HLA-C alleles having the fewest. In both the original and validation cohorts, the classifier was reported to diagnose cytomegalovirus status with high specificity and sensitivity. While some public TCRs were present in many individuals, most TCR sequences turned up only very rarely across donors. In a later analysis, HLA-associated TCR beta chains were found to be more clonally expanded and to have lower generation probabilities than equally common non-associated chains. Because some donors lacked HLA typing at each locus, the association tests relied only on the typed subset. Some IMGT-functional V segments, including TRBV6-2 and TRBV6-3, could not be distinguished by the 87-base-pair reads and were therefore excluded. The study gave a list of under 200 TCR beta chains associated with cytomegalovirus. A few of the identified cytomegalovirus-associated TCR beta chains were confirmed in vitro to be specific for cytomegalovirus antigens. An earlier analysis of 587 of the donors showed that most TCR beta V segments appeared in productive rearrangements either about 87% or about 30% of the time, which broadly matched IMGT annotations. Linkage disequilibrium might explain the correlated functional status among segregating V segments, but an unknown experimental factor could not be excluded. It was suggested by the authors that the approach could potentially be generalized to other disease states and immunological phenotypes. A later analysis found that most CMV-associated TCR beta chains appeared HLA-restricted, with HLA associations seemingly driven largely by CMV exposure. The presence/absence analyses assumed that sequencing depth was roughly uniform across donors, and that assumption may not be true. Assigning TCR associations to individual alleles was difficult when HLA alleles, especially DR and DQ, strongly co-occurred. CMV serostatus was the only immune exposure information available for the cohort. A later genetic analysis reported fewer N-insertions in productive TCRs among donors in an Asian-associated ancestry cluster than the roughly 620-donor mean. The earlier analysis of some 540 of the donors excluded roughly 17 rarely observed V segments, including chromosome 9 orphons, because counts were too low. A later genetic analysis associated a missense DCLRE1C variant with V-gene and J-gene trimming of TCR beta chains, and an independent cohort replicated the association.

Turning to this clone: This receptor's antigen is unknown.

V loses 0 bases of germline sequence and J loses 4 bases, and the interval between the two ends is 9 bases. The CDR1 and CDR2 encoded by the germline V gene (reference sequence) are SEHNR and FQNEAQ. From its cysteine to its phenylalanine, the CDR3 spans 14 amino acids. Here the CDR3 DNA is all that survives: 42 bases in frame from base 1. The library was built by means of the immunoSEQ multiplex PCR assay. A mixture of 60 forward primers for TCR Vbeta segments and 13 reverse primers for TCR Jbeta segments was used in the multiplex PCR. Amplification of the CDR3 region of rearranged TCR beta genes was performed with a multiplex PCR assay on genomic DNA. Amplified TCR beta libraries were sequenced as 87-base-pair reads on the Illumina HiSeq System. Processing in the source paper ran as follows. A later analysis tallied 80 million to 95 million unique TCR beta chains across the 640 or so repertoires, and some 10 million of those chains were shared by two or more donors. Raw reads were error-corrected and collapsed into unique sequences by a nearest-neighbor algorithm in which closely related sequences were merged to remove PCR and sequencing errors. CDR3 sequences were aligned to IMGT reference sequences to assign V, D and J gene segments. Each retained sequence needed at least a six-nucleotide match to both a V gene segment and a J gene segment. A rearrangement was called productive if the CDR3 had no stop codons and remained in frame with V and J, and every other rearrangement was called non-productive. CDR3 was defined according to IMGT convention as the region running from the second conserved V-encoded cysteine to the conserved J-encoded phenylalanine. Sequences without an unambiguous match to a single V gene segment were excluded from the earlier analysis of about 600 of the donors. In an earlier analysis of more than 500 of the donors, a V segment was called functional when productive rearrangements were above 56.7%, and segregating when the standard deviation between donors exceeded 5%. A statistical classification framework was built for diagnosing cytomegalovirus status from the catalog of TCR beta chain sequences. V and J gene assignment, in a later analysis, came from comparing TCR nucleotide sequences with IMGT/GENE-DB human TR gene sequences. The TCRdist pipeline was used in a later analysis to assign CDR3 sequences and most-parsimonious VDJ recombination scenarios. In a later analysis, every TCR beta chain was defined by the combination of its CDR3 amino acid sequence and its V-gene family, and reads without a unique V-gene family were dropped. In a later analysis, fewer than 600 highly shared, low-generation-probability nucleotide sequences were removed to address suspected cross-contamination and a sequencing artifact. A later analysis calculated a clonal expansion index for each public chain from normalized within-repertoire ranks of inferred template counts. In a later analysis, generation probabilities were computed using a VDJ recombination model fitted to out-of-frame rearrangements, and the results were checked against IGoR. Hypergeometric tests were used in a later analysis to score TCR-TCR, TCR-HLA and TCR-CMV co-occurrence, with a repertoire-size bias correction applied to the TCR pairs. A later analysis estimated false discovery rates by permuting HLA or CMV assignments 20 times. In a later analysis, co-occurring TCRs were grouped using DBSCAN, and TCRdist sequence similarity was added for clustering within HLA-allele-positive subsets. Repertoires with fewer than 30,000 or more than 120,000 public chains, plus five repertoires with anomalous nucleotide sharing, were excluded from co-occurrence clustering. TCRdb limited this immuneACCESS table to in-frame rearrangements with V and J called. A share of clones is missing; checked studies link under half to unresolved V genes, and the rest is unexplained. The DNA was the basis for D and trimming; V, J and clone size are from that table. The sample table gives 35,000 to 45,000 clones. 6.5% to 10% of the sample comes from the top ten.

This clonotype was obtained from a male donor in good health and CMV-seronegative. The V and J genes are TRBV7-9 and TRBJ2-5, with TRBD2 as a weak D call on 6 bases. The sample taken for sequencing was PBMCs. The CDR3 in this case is CASSLATGAETQYF. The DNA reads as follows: TGTGCCAGCAGCTTAGCTACGGGAGCAGAGACCCAGTACTTC.